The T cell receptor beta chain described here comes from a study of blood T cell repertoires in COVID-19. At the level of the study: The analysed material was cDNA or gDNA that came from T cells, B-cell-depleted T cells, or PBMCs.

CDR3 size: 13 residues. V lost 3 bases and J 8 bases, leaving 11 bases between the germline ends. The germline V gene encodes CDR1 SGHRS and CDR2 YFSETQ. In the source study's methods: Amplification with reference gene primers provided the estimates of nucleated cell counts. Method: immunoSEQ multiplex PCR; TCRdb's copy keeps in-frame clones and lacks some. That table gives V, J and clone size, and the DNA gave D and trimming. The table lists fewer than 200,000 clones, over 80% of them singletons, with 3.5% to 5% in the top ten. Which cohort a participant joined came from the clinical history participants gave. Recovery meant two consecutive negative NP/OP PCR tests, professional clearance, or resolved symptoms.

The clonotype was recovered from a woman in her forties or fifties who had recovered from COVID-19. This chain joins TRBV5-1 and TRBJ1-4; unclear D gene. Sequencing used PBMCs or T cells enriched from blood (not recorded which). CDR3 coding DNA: TGCGCCAGCAGCTATATAACGGGGGAAAAACTGTTTTTT. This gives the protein CASSYITGEKLFF.